This TCR beta chain was recovered during a study of vaccination effects on CD4 cells after COVID-19. Overall study: Post-vaccine samples followed the second dose by a median of 72 days.

Peptide-pool stimulation followed by sequencing identified expanded antigen-specific CD4+ clonotypes in the ViraFEST assay. The culture ran for around nine days, and then CD4+ T cells were isolated. All participants had two doses of either the BNT162b2 or mRNA-1273 vaccine. No vaccinee had earlier SARS-CoV-2 infection, and nucleocapsid antibodies were negative. A few million PBMC were seeded per well and grown in the presence of 10 IU/ml IL-2 and around 11 ug/ml peptides. On day 3 and again on day 7, half the medium was replaced with IL-2 medium. The method was immunoSEQ multiplex PCR; TCRdb's version includes in-frame clones alone and lacks a portion of them. The sample yields tens of thousands of clones, around 77% seen once. As regards this clone: No antigen is known for it.

Germline V gene sequence: CDR1 LGHDT, CDR2 YNNKEL (reference sequence). The CDR3 covers 15 residues. V dropped 3 bases and J dropped 10 bases, with 19 bases sitting between them. Sample: CD4+ T cells from PBMCs cultured with HCoV-OC43 spike peptides, taken after COVID-19 vaccination. Subset specified: HCoV-OC43 spike overlapping peptide pool stimulation. The chain recombines TRBV3-1 (or the pseudogene TRBV3-2) with TRBJ2-1; weak D call: TRBD2 (6 bases). This receptor was taken from a human donor who received a COVID-19 vaccine. The CDR3 is CASSQRDPGDGEQFF. As DNA, the CDR3 is TGTGCCAGCAGCCAGCGGGACCCTGGCGACGGGGAGCAGTTCTTC.